This paragraph reports one T cell receptor beta chain. A single record per CDR3 protein comes from TCRdb applying MiXCR to the reads. Of about 97,000 distinct CDR3 sequences in the sample, about 17% are singletons; the top ten hold 8% to 9.5%. Germline V gene lookup returns CDR1 SGDLS and CDR2 YYNGEE. Trimming shortened V by 4 bases and J by 8 bases, and 16 bases separated the two germline ends. This CDR3 is built from 14 residues. The data were obtained in a study of T cell repertoires in cytomegalovirus infection. The chain carries TRBV9 and TRBJ2-1; D may match TRBD1 or TRBD2 (5 bases each). Sequencing used PBMCs. The TCR was taken from a human donor in good health (CMV status not recorded). Some clones in this sample may be carry-over from other donors' samples. For the CDR3, the DNA is TGTGCCAGCAGCCCACTTACTAGGGGCGATGAGCAGTTCTTC. Translating it yields CASSPLTRGDEQFF.